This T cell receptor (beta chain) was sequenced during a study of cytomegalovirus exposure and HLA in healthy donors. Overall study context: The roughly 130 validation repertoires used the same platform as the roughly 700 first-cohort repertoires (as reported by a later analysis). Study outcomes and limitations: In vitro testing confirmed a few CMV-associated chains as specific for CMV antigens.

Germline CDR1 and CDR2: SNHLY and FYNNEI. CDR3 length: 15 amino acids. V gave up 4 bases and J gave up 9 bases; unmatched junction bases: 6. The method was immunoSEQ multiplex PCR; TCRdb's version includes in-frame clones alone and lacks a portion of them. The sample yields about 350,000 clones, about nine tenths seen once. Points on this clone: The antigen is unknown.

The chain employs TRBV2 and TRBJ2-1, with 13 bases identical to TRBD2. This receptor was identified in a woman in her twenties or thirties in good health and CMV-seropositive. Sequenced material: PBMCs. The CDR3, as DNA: TGTGCCAGCAGTGTTACTAGCGGGGGGGCCACTGAGCAGTTCTTC. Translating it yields CASSVTSGGATEQFF.